The 26 T cell receptor beta chains reported below all come from one sample, sequenced in a study of T cell changes during pregnancy in multiple sclerosis. Sequenced by immunoSEQ multiplex PCR; TCRdb stores in-frame clones only, minus some. The repertoire consists of fewer than 75,000 clones, with about 91% occurring once and the leading ten covering around 3.5%. The material was peripheral blood, obtained after pregnancy. The origin of the receptors is a female donor in good health, enrolled as a control in a pregnancy study.

The chain couples TRBV6-1 to TRBJ1-2; D unresolved. CDR1 is MNHNS, CDR2 SASEGT, per germline. V dropped 1 base and J dropped 2 bases, with 8 bases sitting between them. The CDR3 extends over 14 amino acids. The CDR3 reads CASSEDGGNYGYTF. The CDR3 DNA reads as TGTGCCAGCAGTGAAGACGGCGGGAACTATGGCTACACCTTC.

V and J are TRBV5-1 and TRBJ2-6; 10 nucleotides match TRBD1. The CDR3 has 16 amino acids. The V and J ends lost 4 bases and 4 bases, in that order; junction bases with no gene match: 5. Germline V lookup: CDR1 SGHRS, CDR2 YFSETQ. In DNA, the CDR3 is TGCGCCAGCAGCCGGGACAGGGGTTCGGGGGCCAACGTCCTGACTTTC. It yields the protein CASSRDRGSGANVLTF.

The chain joins TRBV7-8 to TRBJ1-1; perhaps TRBD1 as D (6 bases). Trimming shortened V by 4 bases and J by 7 bases, and 16 bases separated the two germline ends. CDR1 and CDR2 (germline): SGHVS, FQNEAQ. The CDR3 spans 14 residues. The CDR3 nucleotides are TGTGCCAGCAGCTCGTACGACAGGCCCGTTGAAGCTTTCTTT. Amino acids: CASSSYDRPVEAFF.

The rearrangement joins TRBV11-2 to TRBJ2-7; TRBD1 matches 8 bases. This CDR3 has 14 residues. V shed 5 bases, J shed 2 bases, and the junction held 5 bases outside the gene matches. Germline loops: CDR1 SGHAT, CDR2 FQNNGV. The CDR3 DNA follows: TGTGCCAGCAGCCCGGGACAGGCCCCCTACGAGCAGTACTTC. Translating gives CASSPGQAPYEQYF.

V usage is TRBV27 and J usage is TRBJ1-4, with D hard to call. V dropped 6 bases and J dropped 0 bases, with 14 bases sitting between them. The CDR3 contains 16 residues. CDR1 and CDR2 (germline): MNHEY, SMNVEV (reference sequence). CDR3 coding DNA: TGTGCCAGCAGCTATCACAGACCCGCAACTAATGAAAAACTGTTTTTT. It specifies CASSYHRPATNEKLFF.

The V and J genes are TRBV18 and TRBJ2-1, with 7 positions matching TRBD1. This CDR3 spans 16 amino acids. V gave up 2 bases and J gave up 3 bases; unmatched junction bases: 7. Germline CDR1 KGHSH, CDR2 LQKENI. CDR3 in amino acids: CASSPSTGVFYNEQFF. The CDR3 coding sequence is TGTGCCAGCTCACCATCTACAGGGGTCTTCTACAATGAGCAGTTCTTC.

The genes are TRBV6-1 and TRBJ2-1; 12 bases map to TRBD2. The CDR3 sequence is 15 residues long. CDR1 is MNHNS and CDR2 is SASEGT in the germline V gene. V lost 4 bases to trimming and J lost 8 bases; unmatched junction nucleotides: 6. The DNA of the CDR3 is TGTGCCAGCAGTGTACTAGCGGGAGGAACGCATGAGCAGTTCTTC. Its protein product is CASSVLAGGTHEQFF.

This chain links TRBV5-4 with TRBJ1-2; possibly TRBD1 for D (6 bases). The CDR3 covers 16 residues. Germline CDR1 SGHNT, CDR2 YYREEE (reference sequence). Trimming took off 6 bases at V and 4 bases at J, with 22 bases between the two ends. The CDR3: CASTPGTLTPSYGYTF. CDR3 nucleotides: TGTGCCAGCACCCCCGGGACACTCACCCCCAGCTATGGCTACACCTTC. The whole variable domain, filled in from reference TRBV5-4 and TRBJ1-2, reads ETGVTQSPTHLIKTRGQQVTLRCSSQSGHNTVSWYQQALGQGPQFIFQYYREEENGRGNFPPRFSGLQFPNYSSELNVNALELDDSALYLCASTPGTLTPSYGYTFGSGTRLTVV.

The chain combines TRBV7-2 with TRBJ2-3; 7 bases agree with TRBD1. V lost 5 bases to trimming and J lost 0 bases; unmatched junction nucleotides: 14. CDR1 is SGHTA, CDR2 FQGNSA, per germline. The length of the CDR3 is 18 residues. The CDR3 bases are TGTGCCAGCAGCCGATGGGGACAGTCCATTTCTAGCACAGATACGCAGTATTTT. Encoded protein: CASSRWGQSISSTDTQYF.

This chain uses TRBV5-1 with TRBJ1-2, with a tentative D call TRBD1 (6 bases). Germline lookup yields CDR1 SGHRS and CDR2 YFSETQ. Trimming took off 2 bases at V and 2 bases at J, with 7 bases between the two ends. This CDR3 contains 13 residues. Here the CDR3 reads CASSLGQNYGYTF. CDR3 nucleotides: TGCGCCAGCAGCTTAGGACAGAACTATGGCTACACCTTC.

The V call is TRBV5-4, the J call TRBJ1-4, with 9 bases fitting TRBD1. V lost 3 bases and J lost 6; bases outside the gene matches: 6. This CDR3 has 15 residues. Germline V gene data show CDR1 as SGHNT and CDR2 as YYREEE (reference sequence). CDR3 residues: CASSSRTGADEKLFF. CDR3 in DNA: TGTGCCAGCAGCTCCCGGACAGGGGCGGATGAAAAACTGTTTTTT.

The rearrangement uses TRBV30 and TRBJ1-5; tentatively, D is TRBD1 (5 bases). Per the germline V gene, CDR1 is GTSNPN and CDR2 is SVGIG (reference sequence). V lost 1 base and J 2 bases, leaving 18 bases between the germline ends. CDR3 length equals 17 residues. The chain's CDR3 is CAWSELGRGSGNQPQHF. CDR3 in DNA: TGTGCCTGGAGTGAACTGGGCCGGGGGTCGGGCAATCAGCCCCAGCATTTT.

The rearrangement uses TRBV19 and TRBJ2-5; 7 bases match TRBD1. Trimming at V came to 0 bases and at J to 2 bases, leaving 9 bases not matched to a gene. Per the germline V gene, CDR1 is LNHDA and CDR2 is SQIVND (reference sequence). The CDR3 contains 17 residues. The CDR3 nucleotides are TGTGCCAGTAGTATAGATCCGCGAAGGGGGCGACAAGAGACCCAGTACTTC. Translated, it gives CASSIDPRRGRQETQYF.

The chain is built from TRBV9 and TRBJ2-7, with a possible D match to TRBD2 (5 bases). The V end was cut by 0 bases, the J end by 4 bases, with 11 bases between. The germline V gene encodes CDR1 SGDLS and CDR2 YYNGEE. This CDR3 has 14 residues. CDR3 nucleotides: TGTGCCAGCAGCGTAGGGGCGGAGGCTTACGAGCAGTACTTC. Translated, it gives CASSVGAEAYEQYF.

The chain combines TRBV6-1 with TRBJ1-2, with 7 bases lining up with TRBD1. Germline V gene sequence: CDR1 MNHNS, CDR2 SASEGT. The length of the CDR3 is 15 residues. The V gene end was trimmed by 0 bases and the J gene end by 5 bases; junction bases not matched to a gene: 6. CDR3 amino acids: CASSEAGTALYGYTF. The CDR3 DNA sequence: TGTGCCAGCAGTGAAGCGGGGACAGCTCTTTATGGCTACACCTTC.

The J gene is TRBJ2-3, the V gene TRBV18; D unclear. The CDR3 covers 14 residues. Germline CDR1 reads KGHSH; CDR2 reads LQKENI. The ends were cut back, 3 bases at V and 2 bases at J, with 9 bases in the middle. CDR3 DNA sequence: TGTGCCAGCTCACCCGTGTTAGACACAGATACGCAGTATTTT. Its protein product is CASSPVLDTDTQYF. Combining the CDR3 with reference TRBV18 and TRBJ2-3 gives the whole variable domain NAGVMQNPRHLVRRRGQEARLRCSPMKGHSHVYWYRQLPEEGLKFMVYLQKENIIDESGMPKERFSAEFPKEGPSILRIQQVVRGDSAAYFCASSPVLDTDTQYFGPGTRLTVL.

This clone occurred once. The V gene is TRBV5-1, the J gene TRBJ2-3, with TRBD2 as a possible D gene (7 bases). CDR1 SGHRS and CDR2 YFSETQ come from the germline V gene. Trimming stripped 3 bases from V and 4 bases from J, with 12 bases between. This CDR3 has 14 residues. For the CDR3, the DNA is TGCGCCAGCAGCTGGGGGGGCCTGTCAGATACGCAGTATTTT. Translation gives CASSWGGLSDTQYF.

This sequence joins TRBV27 and TRBJ2-5; 12 nucleotides align to TRBD2. The CDR3 contains 15 residues. V was clipped by 4 bases and J by 5 bases; unmatched bases: 5. Germline-derived CDR1 and CDR2 are MNHEY and SMNVEV (reference sequence). CDR3 DNA: TGTGCCAGCAGTTCACGGACTAGCGGGGACGAGACCCAGTACTTC. Its translation is CASSSRTSGDETQYF.

The chain joins TRBV4-2 to TRBJ2-3; 11 bases agree with TRBD2. Germline V gene lookup returns CDR1 LGHNA and CDR2 YNFKEQ. Germline trimming cut 4 bases from V and 2 bases from J; bases unmatched to any gene: 11. CDR3 size: 18 residues. The CDR3 reads CASSRTVLAGDPTDTQYF. The CDR3 coding sequence is TGTGCCAGCAGCCGAACGGTACTAGCGGGGGACCCCACAGATACGCAGTATTTT.

This chain links TRBV18 with TRBJ1-2, with D possibly matching TRBD1 (5 bases). V was shortened by 3 bases and J by 3 bases, with 8 bases between the two germline ends. CDR1 and CDR2 from the germline V gene are KGHSH and LQKENI. CDR3 length: 13 residues. CDR3 sequence: CASSPGTDYGYTF. CDR3 DNA: TGTGCCAGCTCACCCGGGACTGACTATGGCTACACCTTC.

The count of this clone is one. The CDR3 loop reads CASSQDGQGVNQPQHF. DNA of the CDR3: TGTGCCAGCAGCCAAGACGGGCAGGGGGTTAATCAGCCCCAGCATTTT. The chain uses TRBV4-2 and TRBJ1-5, with TRBD1 matching 7 bases. J was trimmed by 4 bases and V by 0 bases; bases with no gene match: 6. The CDR3 is 16 residues long. Per germline, CDR1 LGHNA and CDR2 YNFKEQ.

This clone was seen once. The V call is TRBV11-2, the J call TRBJ2-3; D perhaps matches TRBD2 (6 bases). V was pared by 3 bases and J by 6 bases, with 10 bases between. The CDR3 sequence is 13 residues long. The germline gives CDR1 SGHAT, CDR2 FQNNGV. The CDR3 sequence: CASSLGLLDTQYF. Written as DNA, the CDR3 is TGTGCCAGCAGCTTGGGACTCCTGGATACGCAGTATTTT.

In DNA form, the CDR3 reads TGTGCCAGTAGTATAAGGGGCAGAACCCAAGAGACCCAGTACTTC. This translates into CASSIRGRTQETQYF. This chain joins TRBV19 and TRBJ2-5, with D possibly TRBD1 on 5 matching bases. Per germline, CDR1 LNHDA and CDR2 SQIVND (reference sequence). The CDR3 is 15 amino acids. Trimming left V 2 bases short and J 1 base short, with 11 bases between.

The genes are TRBV19 and TRBJ1-2, with 9 bases fitting TRBD1. There are 19 residues in the CDR3. Germline V gene lookup returns CDR1 LNHDA and CDR2 SQIVND (reference sequence). Trimming at V came to 6 bases and at J to 2 bases, leaving 19 bases not matched to a gene. CDR3: CASRIPGQGSFSDNYGYTF. DNA of the CDR3: TGTGCCAGTAGAATACCGGGACAGGGCTCATTCTCTGACAACTATGGCTACACCTTC.

The chain carries TRBV28 and TRBJ1-1; D unclear. The V gene's germline CDR1 is MDHEN and CDR2 SYDVKM. This CDR3 spans 13 amino acids. The V and J ends lost 5 bases and 9 bases respectively, with 16 bases between them. The CDR3 DNA reads TGTGCCAGCAGTCCCCCTGAGGGATTGAAAGCTTTCTTT. Amino acid sequence: CASSPPEGLKAFF.

This chain uses TRBV11-2 with TRBJ2-7, with a weak D call TRBD1 (6 bases). The germline gives CDR1 SGHAT, CDR2 FQNNGV. The CDR3 spans 14 residues. V lost 5 bases to trimming and J lost 0 bases, with 11 bases between them. The CDR3 bases are TGTGCCAGCAGCCCGGACAGTCGCTCCTACGAGCAGTACTTC. Residues: CASSPDSRSYEQYF.